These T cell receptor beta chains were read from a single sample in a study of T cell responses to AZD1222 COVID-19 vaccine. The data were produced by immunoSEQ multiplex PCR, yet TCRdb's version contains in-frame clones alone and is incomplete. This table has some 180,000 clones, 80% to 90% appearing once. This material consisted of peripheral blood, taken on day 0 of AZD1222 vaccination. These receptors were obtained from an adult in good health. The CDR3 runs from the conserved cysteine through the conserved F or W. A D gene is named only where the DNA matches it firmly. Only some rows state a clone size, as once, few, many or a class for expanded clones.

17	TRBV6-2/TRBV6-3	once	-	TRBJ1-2	TGTGCCAGCAGTTACAGCCAGGGGACCCCATCTCTCTATGGCTACACCTTC	CASSYSQGTPSLYGYTF
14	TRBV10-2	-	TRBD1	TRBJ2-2	TGCGCCAGCGGGGGACAGCCGAACACCGGGGAGCTGTTTTTT	CASGGQPNTGELFF
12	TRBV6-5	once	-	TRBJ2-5	TGTGCCAGCAGTACAGGGTTAGAGACCCAGTACTTC	CASSTGLETQYF
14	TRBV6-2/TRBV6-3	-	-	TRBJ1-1	TGTGCCAGCAGTACGCGAACAGGGTCCATTGAAGCTTTCTTT	CASSTRTGSIEAFF
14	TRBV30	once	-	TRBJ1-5	TGTGCCTGGAGTGGGGGGACTCTCAATCAGCCCCAGCATTTT	CAWSGGTLNQPQHF
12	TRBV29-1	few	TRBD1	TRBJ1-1	TGCAGCGTGAGGGACAGCATCACTGAAGCTTTCTTT	CSVRDSITEAFF
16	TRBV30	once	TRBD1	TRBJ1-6	TGTGCCTGGAGCCCTACCGGAGACAGGGTCACTTCACCCCTCCACTTT	CAWSPTGDRVTSPLHF
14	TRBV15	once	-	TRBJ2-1	TGTGCCACCAGCAGCCATGACACCGTGCGAGAGCAGTTCTTC	CATSSHDTVREQFF
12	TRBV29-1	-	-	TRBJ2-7	TGCAGCGTTGAACGGGCTGGCTACGAGCAGTACTTC	CSVERAGYEQYF
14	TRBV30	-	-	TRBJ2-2	TGTGCCTGGAGTCAGATGACGAACACCGGGGAGCTGTTTTTT	CAWSQMTNTGELFF
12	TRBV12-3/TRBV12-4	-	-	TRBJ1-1	TGTGCCAGCGAGGGGGGGCTCACTGAAGCTTTCTTT	CASEGGLTEAFF
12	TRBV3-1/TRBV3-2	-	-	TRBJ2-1	TGTGCCAGCAGCCACAGGGGTAATGAGCAGTTCTTC	CASSHRGNEQFF
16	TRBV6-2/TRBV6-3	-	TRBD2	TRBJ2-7	TGTGCCAGCAGTTCTACCGCGGGAGGGGGGACCTACGAGCAGTACTTC	CASSSTAGGGTYEQYF
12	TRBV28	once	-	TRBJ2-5	TGTGCCAGTGTTAAGGAGCCTGAGACCCAGTACTTC	CASVKEPETQYF
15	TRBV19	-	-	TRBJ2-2	TGTGCCAGTAGTTTTGGGGGACCGACCACCGGGGAGCTGTTTTTT	CASSFGGPTTGELFF
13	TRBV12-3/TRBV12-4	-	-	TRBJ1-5	TGTGCCAGCAGTTTAAAGGGGGGTCAGCCCCAGCATTTT	CASSLKGGQPQHF
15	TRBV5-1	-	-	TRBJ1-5	TGCGCCAGCAGCTTGGGGACGCTTAGCAATCAGCCCCAGCATTTT	CASSLGTLSNQPQHF
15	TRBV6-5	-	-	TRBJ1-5	TGTGCCAGCAGTTACAGGGCAGGGAGCAATCAGCCCCAGCATTTT	CASSYRAGSNQPQHF
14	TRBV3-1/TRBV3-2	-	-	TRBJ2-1	TGTGCCAGCAGCCAGCAAGGGGTAGCCGATGAGCAGTTCTTC	CASSQQGVADEQFF
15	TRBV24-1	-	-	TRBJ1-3	TGTGCCACCAGTGACCCGGTGGTGTCTGGAAACACCATATATTTT	CATSDPVVSGNTIYF